This is a list of T cell receptor beta chains from one sample in a study of blood T cell repertoires in COVID-19. Using immunoSEQ multiplex PCR, the repertoire was profiled, and TCRdb retains in-frame clones only, with some absent. The repertoire holds more than 90,000 clones, about 92% seen once, with approximately 5.4% in the top ten. The specimen sequenced was peripheral blood. These receptors came from a man in his fifties or sixties with active COVID-19. The CDR3 runs from the conserved cysteine through the conserved F or W.

TRBJ2-7 TRBV2 CASSEGEGLAGYEQYF
TRBJ1-2 TRBV28 CASSGGSRVYGYTF
TRBJ2-2 TRBV11-2 CASSLESGTYTGELFF
TRBJ2-1 TRBV5-1 CASSPQAGGNNEQFF
TRBJ1-5 TRBV12-3/TRBV12-4 CASSLGEGQPQHF
TRBJ2-2 TRBV5-1 CASSLGPGMNTGELFF
TRBJ1-1 TRBV25-1 CASSPRQGNTEAFF
TRBJ1-4 TRBV19 CASRKTGTTNEKLFF
TRBJ1-2 TRBV5-1 CASSPLGQGGYTF
TRBJ1-5 TRBV2 CASSGAGGRSNQPQHF
TRBJ1-2 TRBV2 CASSLWGGGGYTF
TRBJ2-1 TRBV7-2 CARDSGRSPNEQFF
TRBJ1-3 TRBV25-1 CASSPTGGSGNTIYF
TRBJ1-2 TRBV29-1 CSVERTGQSAGYTF
TRBJ2-5 TRBV6-5 CASRSPLASETQYF
TRBJ1-2 TRBV3-1/TRBV3-2 CASSQGDRGRVYGYTF
TRBJ2-5 TRBV5-1 CASSLGLAGGNQETQYF
TRBJ1-1 TRBV21-1 CASSKALGGDGTEAFF
TRBJ2-5 TRBV19 CASSIRGREGQETQYF